This TCR beta chain was sequenced for a study of OX40 agonist ivuxolimab in advanced cancers. Study-wide background: Dosing consisted of intravenous ivuxolimab at 0.01 to 10 mg/kg every 2 weeks.

In regard to this clone: Its specificity is not known.

Data came from immunoSEQ multiplex PCR; TCRdb stores just in-frame clones and leaves some out. The data contain 60,000 or so clones, 84% of them singletons. Findings and caveats of the study: CD4+ and CD8+ blood T cells expanded clonally by week 6 at 0.1 to 3.0 mg/kg. The authors also found low normalized T-cell clonal expansion in some nonresponders.

This CDR3 contains 15 residues. This rearrangement joins TRBV21-1 to TRBJ2-1; the listed D gene, TRBD2, was not tested against the DNA. TRBV21-1 constitutes a pseudogene. Sequencing used CD4+ or CD8+ T cells sorted from blood, obtained in a trial of the OX40 agonist ivuxolimab. The clonotype comes from an adult with an advanced solid tumor such as melanoma, head and neck, liver or kidney cancer. CDR3 loop: CASSARTSGSDEQFF. The CDR3, as DNA: TGTGCCAGCAGCGCTCGGACTAGCGGGAGCGATGAGCAGTTCTTC.